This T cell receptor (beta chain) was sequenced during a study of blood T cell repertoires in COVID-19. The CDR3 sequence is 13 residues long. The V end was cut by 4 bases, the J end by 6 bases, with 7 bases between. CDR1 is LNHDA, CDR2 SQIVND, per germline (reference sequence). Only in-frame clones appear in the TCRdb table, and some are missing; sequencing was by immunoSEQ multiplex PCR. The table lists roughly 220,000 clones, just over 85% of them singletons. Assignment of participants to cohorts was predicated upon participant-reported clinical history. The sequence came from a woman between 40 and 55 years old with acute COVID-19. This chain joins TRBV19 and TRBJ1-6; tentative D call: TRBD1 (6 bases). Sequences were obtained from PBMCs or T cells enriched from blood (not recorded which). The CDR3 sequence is CASSTDSNSPLHF. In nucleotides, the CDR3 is TGTGCCAGTAGTACGGACAGTAATTCACCCCTCCACTTT.